Listed below are T cell receptor beta chains from one sample, sequenced in a study of shared clonotypes between healthy human individuals. The data were produced by immunoSEQ multiplex PCR, yet TCRdb's version contains in-frame clones alone and is incomplete. This table has about 2.4 million clones, just over 90% appearing once. The sample comprised naive CD4+ T cells sorted from blood. These receptors came from a man aged 18-30 years in good health. The CDR3 runs from the conserved cysteine through the conserved F or W. The D gene is left open where the match is weak. Not every row has a clone size; where given, it reads once, few, many or a size class.

cdr3_nt cdr3_aa clone_size j_call d_call v_call
TGCGCCACCCACTCCGGGGCCCCCTACGAGCAGTACTTC CATHSGAPYEQYF . TRBJ2-7 . TRBV10-2
TGTGCCATCAGTGAGGCCCGGAGCACAGATACGCAGTATTTT CAISEARSTDTQYF . TRBJ2-3 . TRBV10-3
TGCGCCAGCAGCCCAGGTCTCATTATGGTTTCTTCAGGGGTTGTCGTCAGCTATGGCTACACCTTC CASSPGLIMVSSGVVVSYGYTF . TRBJ1-2 . TRBV4-1
TGTGCCAGCAGCCCCGGCCGGTTCGGGGACCCCCTGGAGACCCAGTACTTC CASSPGRFGDPLETQYF . TRBJ2-5 . TRBV11-2
TGCGCCAGCAGCTTGGGATCTGGCACAAGCACAGATACGCAGTATTTT CASSLGSGTSTDTQYF . TRBJ2-3 . TRBV5-1
TGTGCCAGCAGCTCCTCCGGGACTAGCCCGAATGAGCAGTTCTTC CASSSSGTSPNEQFF . TRBJ2-1 TRBD2 TRBV7-9
TGTGCCAGCTCACCCACGACAGGGGCAGATACGCAGTATTTT CASSPTTGADTQYF . TRBJ2-3 TRBD1 TRBV18
TGTGCCAGCAGCGCTGCCGCGACTAGCGCGGGAGATACGCAGTATTTT CASSAAATSAGDTQYF . TRBJ2-3 TRBD2 TRBV11-2
TGCGCCAGCAGCTTGTACAAACAGACAGAGACCCAGTACTTC CASSLYKQTETQYF . TRBJ2-5 . TRBV5-1
TGTGCCATCACGAAGGGAGATGTAACCGGGGAGCTGTTTTTT CAITKGDVTGELFF . TRBJ2-2 . TRBV10-3
TGTGCCTGGACCACTATGGGTAGCGGGAGGAATCGAGAGACCCAGTACTTC CAWTTMGSGRNRETQYF . TRBJ2-5 TRBD2 TRBV30
TGTGCCAGCTCAGCCTACAGATACAATGAGCAGTTCTTC CASSAYRYNEQFF . TRBJ2-1 . TRBV18
TGTGCCAGCAGAGCGACAGGGATTGGCTACACCTTC CASRATGIGYTF few TRBJ1-2 TRBD1 TRBV6-5
TGTGCCTGGGACCCGGGGGACAGGGAGTTTGGTGGCTACACCTTC CAWDPGDREFGGYTF . TRBJ1-2 TRBD1 TRBV30
TGTGCCAGCAATGGCTTGGCCCTTTTGAGCTATGGCTACACCTTC CASNGLALLSYGYTF . TRBJ1-2 . TRBV2
TGCGCCAGCAGCTTGGGTGACATAAACATTCAGTACTTC CASSLGDINIQYF . TRBJ2-4 . TRBV5-1
TGTGCCAGCAGTGAATACTTCTACGAGCAGTACTTC CASSEYFYEQYF . TRBJ2-7 . TRBV2
TGCGCCAGCAGCTTGTTTCCAGCGGGGGGCGAGTTCTTC CASSLFPAGGEFF . TRBJ2-1 TRBD2 TRBV5-1
TGCACCAGCAGCCCTCGCTGGGGGCGGGAGGCGATAGATACGCAGTATTTT CTSSPRWGREAIDTQYF . TRBJ2-3 . TRBV1
TGTGCCAGCTCACCACCGGGACAGGGAGTGGAGTCCGAGCAGTACTTC CASSPPGQGVESEQYF . TRBJ2-7 TRBD1 TRBV18
TGTGCCAGCAGCTGGGGGAGCAATCAGCCCCAGCATTTT CASSWGSNQPQHF . TRBJ1-5 . TRBV5-5
TGTGCCATCAGGCGGCAGGGGGTTAACACTGAAGCTTTCTTT CAIRRQGVNTEAFF few TRBJ1-1 TRBD1 TRBV10-3
TGTGCCAGCAGCTCCCCCGGGGCAGTATCCTATGGCTACACCTTC CASSSPGAVSYGYTF . TRBJ1-2 . TRBV7-2
TGTGCCAGCTCCTCGCAGGAGACCCAGTACTTC CASSSQETQYF . TRBJ2-5 . TRBV18
TGCGCCAGCAGCCAAGCCCCCCAGCGGGCGTACGAGCAGTACTTC CASSQAPQRAYEQYF . TRBJ2-7 . TRBV4-3
TGTGCCTGGAGATCACTATCGACAGGTGGATCCTCACCCCTCCACTTT CAWRSLSTGGSSPLHF . TRBJ1-6 . TRBV30
TGTGCCTCCAGGGGGGCAGGCACAGGAAACACCATATATTTT CASRGAGTGNTIYF . TRBJ1-3 TRBD1 TRBV9
TGTGCCACGGCCGGGACAGGGACCTACGAGCAGTACTTC CATAGTGTYEQYF . TRBJ2-7 TRBD1 TRBV19
TGTGCCAGCAGCCCCACGGGACTAGCGGGGGTCCGGGAGACCCAGTACTTC CASSPTGLAGVRETQYF . TRBJ2-5 TRBD2 TRBV5-4
TGTGCCAGTAGTATTTTGGGACTAGCGGGGGGGCTTTACAATGAGCAGTTCTTC CASSILGLAGGLYNEQFF . TRBJ2-1 TRBD2 TRBV19
TGCGCCAGCAGCTCGAAAGATCGTTTGGGGAGCACTGAAGCTTTCTTT CASSSKDRLGSTEAFF . TRBJ1-1 . TRBV5-1
TGTGCCAGCAGCTTAGCCGGGGGTGGGAGAGAGACCCAGTACTTC CASSLAGGGRETQYF . TRBJ2-5 . TRBV7-2
TGTGCCAGCAGCGAAGGGACTAGCGGGACCTACGAGCAGTACTTC CASSEGTSGTYEQYF . TRBJ2-7 TRBD2 TRBV7-9
TGTGCCAGCAGTTTCCGACAGGGGAACACTGAAGCTTTCTTT CASSFRQGNTEAFF . TRBJ1-1 TRBD1 TRBV6-6
TGTGCCAGCAGCTTATCCCTAGCGGGAGGGCTAAGTGAGCAGTTCTTC CASSLSLAGGLSEQFF . TRBJ2-1 TRBD2 TRBV7-9
TGCGCCAGCAGCCCAGGGACTAGCGGGAGTGAGCAGTACTTC CASSPGTSGSEQYF . TRBJ2-7 TRBD2 TRBV5-1
TGCGCCAGCAGCCAATCAGAGGGGGGGGACCCCCGGTATGAGCAGTTCTTC CASSQSEGGDPRYEQFF . TRBJ2-1 . TRBV4-1
TGTGCCAGCGCGGCAGAAAACACAGATACGCAGTATTTT CASAAENTDTQYF once TRBJ2-3 . TRBV19
TGCGCCAGCAGCCAAGAAATAGCGACCGGAGCTGAAGCTTTCTTT CASSQEIATGAEAFF . TRBJ1-1 . TRBV4-3
TGTGCCAGCTCACGCCCGACAGGGGGAGACACAGATACGCAGTATTTT CASSRPTGGDTDTQYF . TRBJ2-3 TRBD1 TRBV18
TGTGCCAGCAGTTCCCGACTAGCGGGGGCCCTGGGCACCGGGGAGCTGTTTTTT CASSSRLAGALGTGELFF . TRBJ2-2 TRBD2 TRBV28
TGCGCCAGCAGTGAAGGTATGGGTGTGGGGTTAAACACTGAAGCTTTCTTT CASSEGMGVGLNTEAFF . TRBJ1-1 . TRBV10-2
TGTGCCAGCAGTGACTCGGCGCTAGGGGGCTCCTACAATGAGCAGTTCTTC CASSDSALGGSYNEQFF . TRBJ2-1 . TRBV6-4
TGTGCCAGCAGTGAGGACCGGGGAGATACGCAGTATTTT CASSEDRGDTQYF . TRBJ2-3 . TRBV6-4
TGTGCCAGCAGCCCCTGGCGGGAGTACCAAGAGACCCAGTACTTC CASSPWREYQETQYF . TRBJ2-5 TRBD2 TRBV9
TGTGCTAGTGGAAAACCGGACACAGATACGCAGTATTTT CASGKPDTDTQYF . TRBJ2-3 . TRBV12-5
TGTGCCAGCAGCGGACCTCGGGGGTCCTACGAGCAGTACTTC CASSGPRGSYEQYF few TRBJ2-7 . TRBV28
TGTGCCAGCAGTTTAGCAGGGAACAATGAGCAGTTCTTC CASSLAGNNEQFF . TRBJ2-1 . TRBV6-6
TGTGCCAGCTCCATCGGCCAACAAGCCTGGGAGACCCAGTACTTC CASSIGQQAWETQYF . TRBJ2-5 . TRBV18
TGCGCCAGCAGCCAAGGCTGGGGCACTAGCACAGATACGCAGTATTTT CASSQGWGTSTDTQYF once TRBJ2-3 . TRBV4-1